This T cell receptor (beta chain) came from a study of OX40 agonist ivuxolimab in advanced cancers. Study-level background: Males comprised roughly four fifths of the group, whose mean age was approximately 60 years (range about 20 to 90). General study results and limits: Certain nonresponders likewise exhibited a low normalized T-cell clonal expansion. Antigens targeted by the expanded peripheral T cells were not determined.

The protocol was immunoSEQ multiplex PCR, while the TCRdb copy is restricted to in-frame clones and leaves out a portion. The sample shows about 30,000 clones, more than 75% of them seen only once. As regards this clone: Its antigen is not identified.

This CDR3 region has 15 residues. Trimming cost V 3 bases and J 5 bases, with 13 bases left between them. The germline gives CDR1 SEHNR, CDR2 FQNEAQ (reference sequence). The sequencing used CD4+ or CD8+ T cells sorted from blood, collected in a trial of the OX40 agonist ivuxolimab. The chain uses TRBV7-9 and TRBJ1-4; the D gene is possibly TRBD1 (5 bases). The TCR comes from an adult with an advanced solid tumor such as melanoma, head and neck, liver or kidney cancer. In DNA, the CDR3 is TGTGCCAGCAGCTTCCTGGCAGGGAAGAATGAAAAACTGTTTTTT. It specifies CASSFLAGKNEKLFF.